The rows below give T cell receptor beta chains drawn from one sample of a study of OX40 agonist ivuxolimab in advanced cancers. Here immunoSEQ multiplex PCR was the method, and the copy in TCRdb shows in-frame clones only, minus some. The sample records 100,000 or so clones, roughly nine tenths being singletons. The source was CD4+ or CD8+ T cells sorted from blood, collected in a trial of the OX40 agonist ivuxolimab. These receptors were obtained from an adult with an advanced solid tumor such as melanoma, head and neck, liver or kidney cancer. Each CDR3 is given with its conserved first and last residue. Fields, in order: V gene, clone size, D gene, J gene, CDR3 protein, CDR3 DNA. A D gene is named only where the DNA matches it firmly. Clone size, where shown, is once, few, many, or a class for clones that have expanded.

v_gene: TRBV5-1; abundance: once; d_gene: TRBD2; j_gene: TRBJ2-7; CDR3aa: CASSRGTSGIYEQYF; CDR3nt: TGCGCCAGCAGCCGCGGGACTAGCGGGATCTACGAGCAGTACTTC
v_gene: TRBV5-1; abundance: .; d_gene: .; j_gene: TRBJ2-7; CDR3aa: CASSLEGQGAYEQYF; CDR3nt: TGCGCCAGCAGCTTGGAGGGCCAAGGGGCCTACGAGCAGTACTTC
v_gene: TRBV7-2; abundance: .; d_gene: .; j_gene: TRBJ2-1; CDR3aa: CASSLSDGAFNPNEQFF; CDR3nt: TGTGCCAGCAGCTTATCTGACGGGGCCTTTAATCCCAATGAGCAGTTCTTC
v_gene: TRBV7-2; abundance: .; d_gene: .; j_gene: TRBJ1-3; CDR3aa: CASSLGQPSSGNTIYF; CDR3nt: TGTGCCAGCAGCTTAGGACAGCCGAGCTCTGGAAACACCATATATTTT
v_gene: TRBV7-3; abundance: .; d_gene: .; j_gene: TRBJ1-1; CDR3aa: CASSLGGQRNTEAFF; CDR3nt: TGTGCCAGCAGCTTAGGGGGTCAGAGGAACACTGAAGCTTTCTTT
v_gene: TRBV10-3; abundance: .; d_gene: .; j_gene: TRBJ2-3; CDR3aa: CAIGEPGTDTQYF; CDR3nt: TGTGCCATCGGGGAACCCGGTACAGATACGCAGTATTTT
v_gene: TRBV9; abundance: few; d_gene: .; j_gene: TRBJ2-2; CDR3aa: CASSVVGTGAAGELFF; CDR3nt: TGTGCCAGCAGCGTAGTCGGTACGGGCGCGGCCGGGGAGCTGTTTTTT
v_gene: TRBV7-9; abundance: .; d_gene: .; j_gene: TRBJ1-1; CDR3aa: CASSPWASNTEAFF; CDR3nt: TGTGCCAGCAGCCCCTGGGCCTCGAACACTGAAGCTTTCTTT
v_gene: TRBV19; abundance: .; d_gene: TRBD2; j_gene: TRBJ2-1; CDR3aa: CASSIDSGRATYNEQFF; CDR3nt: TGTGCCAGTAGTATAGATAGCGGGAGGGCCACCTACAATGAGCAGTTCTTC
v_gene: TRBV5-1; abundance: .; d_gene: .; j_gene: TRBJ2-1; CDR3aa: CASKPGSSSYNEQFF; CDR3nt: TGCGCCAGCAAACCCGGCTCAAGCTCCTACAATGAGCAGTTCTTC
v_gene: TRBV7-7; abundance: .; d_gene: TRBD2; j_gene: TRBJ2-2; CDR3aa: CASSKTGTTTGELFF; CDR3nt: TGTGCCAGCAGCAAAACCGGGACTACCACCGGGGAGCTGTTTTTT
v_gene: TRBV18; abundance: .; d_gene: .; j_gene: TRBJ2-5; CDR3aa: CASSPRTGLGAETQYF; CDR3nt: TGTGCCAGCTCACCACGTACGGGACTCGGGGCGGAGACCCAGTACTTC
v_gene: TRBV27; abundance: .; d_gene: .; j_gene: TRBJ2-5; CDR3aa: CASSPKGGSVGTQYF; CDR3nt: TGTGCCAGCAGTCCTAAGGGGGGGTCTGTGGGGACCCAGTACTTC
v_gene: TRBV7-9; abundance: once; d_gene: TRBD2; j_gene: TRBJ2-3; CDR3aa: CASKRLGLIADTQYF; CDR3nt: TGTGCCAGCAAGAGGCTGGGACTAATCGCAGATACGCAGTATTTT
v_gene: TRBV13; abundance: .; d_gene: TRBD2; j_gene: TRBJ2-3; CDR3aa: CASSAVGGRQSDTQYF; CDR3nt: TGTGCCAGCAGTGCGGTGGGCGGGAGGCAGTCAGATACGCAGTATTTT
v_gene: TRBV5-6; abundance: .; d_gene: .; j_gene: TRBJ2-4; CDR3aa: CASSSRGVGLVKNIQYF; CDR3nt: TGTGCCAGCAGCTCCCGGGGCGTGGGCCTCGTTAAAAACATTCAGTACTTC
v_gene: TRBV5-6; abundance: .; d_gene: TRBD2; j_gene: TRBJ2-1; CDR3aa: CASRSIAGNEQFF; CDR3nt: TGTGCCAGTCGGTCAATAGCGGGCAATGAGCAGTTCTTC
v_gene: TRBV5-8; abundance: .; d_gene: .; j_gene: TRBJ1-5; CDR3aa: CASSTDSNQPQHF; CDR3nt: TGTGCCAGCAGCACGGATAGCAATCAGCCCCAGCATTTT